These T cell receptor beta chains were read from a single sample in a study of brain T cells in children with intractable seizures. Sequencing used immunoSEQ multiplex PCR; TCRdb keeps in-frame clones, though not all of them. Here the sample spans some 41,000 clones, more than 80% being singletons. The starting material was peripheral blood, obtained at surgery. These receptors came from a girl aged 2 to 10 with tuberous sclerosis and intractable seizures. Each CDR3 is given with its conserved first and last residue. The order of the fields is V gene, clone size, D gene, J gene, CDR3 protein, CDR3 DNA. The D gene is left open where the match is weak. Clone size is shown for a subset of rows, as once, few, many or a class of expanded clone.

v_call: TRBV28
clone_size: .
d_call: .
j_call: TRBJ1-5
cdr3_aa: CATTTLVVGNQPQHF
cdr3_nt: TGTGCCACCACAACCCTCGTAGTGGGCAATCAGCCCCAGCATTTT

v_call: TRBV19
clone_size: .
d_call: .
j_call: TRBJ1-2
cdr3_aa: CASSNLQIGYGYTF
cdr3_nt: TGTGCCAGTAGTAACCTACAGATAGGGTATGGCTACACCTTC

v_call: TRBV2
clone_size: .
d_call: .
j_call: TRBJ1-5
cdr3_aa: CASRKRQDSNQPQHF
cdr3_nt: TGTGCCAGCAGAAAGCGACAGGATAGCAATCAGCCCCAGCATTTT

v_call: TRBV27
clone_size: few
d_call: .
j_call: TRBJ1-2
cdr3_aa: CASSLTAGYGYTF
cdr3_nt: TGTGCCAGCAGTTTGACGGCAGGCTATGGCTACACCTTC

v_call: TRBV24-1
clone_size: .
d_call: TRBD1
j_call: TRBJ1-1
cdr3_aa: CATSDGTGNTEAFF
cdr3_nt: TGTGCCACCAGTGATGGGACAGGGAACACTGAAGCTTTCTTT

v_call: TRBV29-1
clone_size: .
d_call: .
j_call: TRBJ1-1
cdr3_aa: CKGAVNTEAFF
cdr3_nt: TGCAAAGGCGCCGTGAACACTGAAGCTTTCTTT

v_call: TRBV19
clone_size: .
d_call: .
j_call: TRBJ1-4
cdr3_aa: CASSIGTVNEKLFF
cdr3_nt: TGTGCCAGTAGTATAGGGACGGTTAATGAAAAACTGTTTTTT

v_call: TRBV7-2
clone_size: .
d_call: .
j_call: TRBJ1-1
cdr3_aa: CASSPLMGAIDTEAFF
cdr3_nt: TGTGCCAGCAGCCCTCTGATGGGGGCGATAGACACTGAAGCTTTCTTT

v_call: TRBV12-3/TRBV12-4
clone_size: .
d_call: .
j_call: TRBJ2-3
cdr3_aa: CASSFQVTDTQYF
cdr3_nt: TGTGCCAGCAGTTTCCAGGTCACAGATACGCAGTATTTT

v_call: TRBV4-1
clone_size: .
d_call: TRBD1
j_call: TRBJ1-6
cdr3_aa: CASSQEPDRGYSPLHF
cdr3_nt: TGCGCCAGCAGCCAAGAACCGGACAGGGGTTATTCACCCCTCCACTTT

v_call: TRBV18
clone_size: .
d_call: .
j_call: TRBJ2-5
cdr3_aa: CASSPLGTPKETQYF
cdr3_nt: TGTGCCAGCTCACCCCTCGGGACACCAAAAGAGACCCAGTACTTC

v_call: TRBV9
clone_size: .
d_call: .
j_call: TRBJ1-1
cdr3_aa: CASSVTGNTEAFF
cdr3_nt: TGTGCCAGCAGCGTTACAGGTAACACTGAAGCTTTCTTT

v_call: TRBV6-5
clone_size: .
d_call: .
j_call: TRBJ2-3
cdr3_aa: CASSLSSMGPTQYF
cdr3_nt: TGTGCCAGCAGTCTATCTTCAATGGGGCCTACGCAGTATTTT

v_call: TRBV7-8
clone_size: .
d_call: TRBD1
j_call: TRBJ1-1
cdr3_aa: CASSLTGRTEAFF
cdr3_nt: TGTGCCAGCAGCTTGACAGGGCGAACTGAAGCTTTCTTT

v_call: TRBV9
clone_size: .
d_call: .
j_call: TRBJ1-3
cdr3_aa: CASSLTPGTIYF
cdr3_nt: TGTGCCAGCAGCCTCACGCCCGGGACGATATATTTT

v_call: TRBV6-5
clone_size: few
d_call: TRBD1
j_call: TRBJ1-1
cdr3_aa: CASSPGQSMNTEAFF
cdr3_nt: TGTGCCAGCAGCCCGGGACAGAGCATGAACACTGAAGCTTTCTTT

v_call: TRBV5-6
clone_size: .
d_call: .
j_call: TRBJ1-2
cdr3_aa: CASSLESASYGYTF
cdr3_nt: TGTGCCAGCAGCTTGGAGTCAGCATCCTATGGCTACACCTTC

v_call: TRBV18
clone_size: .
d_call: .
j_call: TRBJ1-3
cdr3_aa: CASSPMAGTGNTIYF
cdr3_nt: TGTGCCAGCTCCCCCATGGCAGGGACTGGAAACACCATATATTTT

v_call: TRBV12-3/TRBV12-4
clone_size: .
d_call: .
j_call: TRBJ2-7
cdr3_aa: CASSWTVYEQYF
cdr3_nt: TGTGCCAGCAGTTGGACAGTCTACGAGCAGTACTTC

v_call: TRBV28
clone_size: .
d_call: .
j_call: TRBJ1-3
cdr3_aa: CASSEQSYGNTIYF
cdr3_nt: TGTGCCAGCAGTGAACAGTCTTATGGAAACACCATATATTTT

v_call: TRBV5-5
clone_size: .
d_call: .
j_call: TRBJ2-5
cdr3_aa: CASSQKGRSVPLFPGETQYF
cdr3_nt: TGTGCCAGCAGCCAGAAGGGAAGATCGGTACCCCTTTTCCCCGGAGAGACCCAGTACTTC

v_call: TRBV6-1
clone_size: .
d_call: TRBD1
j_call: TRBJ1-5
cdr3_aa: CASSEVGTVSNQPQHF
cdr3_nt: TGTGCCAGCAGTGAAGTAGGGACAGTTAGCAATCAGCCCCAGCATTTT

v_call: TRBV5-1
clone_size: .
d_call: .
j_call: TRBJ1-2
cdr3_aa: CASSLGGGDGYTF
cdr3_nt: TGCGCCAGCAGCTTGGGAGGGGGAGATGGCTACACCTTC

v_call: TRBV14
clone_size: .
d_call: TRBD1
j_call: TRBJ1-2
cdr3_aa: CASSQGPDRGVGFYGYTF
cdr3_nt: TGTGCCAGCAGCCAAGGGCCGGACAGGGGAGTAGGTTTCTATGGCTACACCTTC

v_call: TRBV6-5
clone_size: .
d_call: TRBD1
j_call: TRBJ1-6
cdr3_aa: CASSYSSGTGSSPLHF
cdr3_nt: TGTGCCAGCAGTTACTCATCCGGGACAGGGAGTTCACCCCTCCACTTT

v_call: TRBV2
clone_size: .
d_call: .
j_call: TRBJ2-1
cdr3_aa: CASSIGTSGEQFF
cdr3_nt: TGTGCCAGTTCTATCGGGACGAGCGGTGAGCAGTTCTTC

v_call: TRBV9
clone_size: .
d_call: .
j_call: TRBJ2-5
cdr3_aa: CASSARTGQETQYF
cdr3_nt: TGTGCCAGCAGCGCCCGGACGGGTCAAGAGACCCAGTACTTC

v_call: TRBV4-1
clone_size: once
d_call: .
j_call: TRBJ1-1
cdr3_aa: CASSQEGGGAWTEAFF
cdr3_nt: TGCGCCAGCAGCCAAGAGGGGGGAGGGGCATGGACTGAAGCTTTCTTT

v_call: TRBV28
clone_size: once
d_call: TRBD1
j_call: TRBJ1-6
cdr3_aa: CASSSGQAGRLSNSPLHF
cdr3_nt: TGTGCCAGCAGTTCCGGACAGGCTGGGAGATTGAGTAATTCACCCCTCCACTTT

v_call: TRBV9
clone_size: .
d_call: TRBD2
j_call: TRBJ2-1
cdr3_aa: CASSPLPAGVSYNEQFF
cdr3_nt: TGTGCCAGCAGCCCCCTCCCGGCGGGGGTGTCCTACAATGAGCAGTTCTTC

v_call: TRBV10-3
clone_size: .
d_call: .
j_call: TRBJ1-6
cdr3_aa: CAISEGGSPLHF
cdr3_nt: TGTGCCATCAGTGAGGGTGGCTCACCCCTCCACTTT

v_call: TRBV27
clone_size: once
d_call: .
j_call: TRBJ1-5
cdr3_aa: CASSGGWGQPQHF
cdr3_nt: TGTGCCAGCAGCGGGGGGTGGGGACAGCCCCAGCATTTT

v_call: TRBV18
clone_size: .
d_call: TRBD1
j_call: TRBJ1-6
cdr3_aa: CASSPIGTGKGSNSPLHF
cdr3_nt: TGTGCCAGCTCACCTATCGGGACAGGGAAGGGTAGTAATTCACCCCTCCACTTT

v_call: TRBV6-5
clone_size: .
d_call: TRBD1
j_call: TRBJ1-5
cdr3_aa: CASQGAGNQPQHF
cdr3_nt: TGTGCCAGCCAGGGGGCTGGCAATCAGCCCCAGCATTTT

v_call: TRBV11-1
clone_size: .
d_call: TRBD2
j_call: TRBJ2-5
cdr3_aa: CASSLEGLAAGAQYF
cdr3_nt: TGTGCCAGCAGCTTAGAGGGGCTCGCGGCGGGGGCCCAGTACTTC

v_call: TRBV4-1
clone_size: .
d_call: .
j_call: TRBJ2-3
cdr3_aa: CASSQDRTNTDTQYF
cdr3_nt: TGCGCCAGCAGCCAAGATAGGACGAACACAGATACGCAGTATTTT

v_call: TRBV19
clone_size: .
d_call: TRBD1
j_call: TRBJ2-7
cdr3_aa: CASSWAGTGDYEQYF
cdr3_nt: TGTGCCAGTAGTTGGGCCGGGACAGGCGACTACGAGCAGTACTTC

v_call: TRBV19
clone_size: .
d_call: .
j_call: TRBJ2-3
cdr3_aa: CASRLALGTDTQYF
cdr3_nt: TGTGCCAGTAGGTTGGCCCTTGGCACAGATACGCAGTATTTT

v_call: TRBV10-1
clone_size: .
d_call: TRBD1
j_call: TRBJ2-4
cdr3_aa: CASIQYPNRGPLGENIQYF
cdr3_nt: TGCGCCAGCATCCAGTACCCTAACAGGGGGCCCCTCGGGGAAAACATTCAGTACTTC

v_call: TRBV6-6
clone_size: .
d_call: .
j_call: TRBJ2-2
cdr3_aa: CASSWWRSAVTGELFF
cdr3_nt: TGTGCCAGCAGTTGGTGGAGGTCGGCGGTTACCGGGGAGCTGTTTTTT

v_call: TRBV25-1
clone_size: .
d_call: TRBD2
j_call: TRBJ2-1
cdr3_aa: CASSEFQGAVAGRDEQFF
cdr3_nt: TGTGCCAGCAGTGAATTTCAAGGGGCGGTAGCGGGTAGGGATGAGCAGTTCTTC

v_call: TRBV2
clone_size: .
d_call: .
j_call: TRBJ1-2
cdr3_aa: CASSEFPRANYGYTF
cdr3_nt: TGTGCCAGCAGTGAATTCCCTCGGGCTAACTATGGCTACACCTTC

v_call: TRBV5-8
clone_size: once
d_call: .
j_call: TRBJ1-5
cdr3_aa: CASSFSFGYQPQHF
cdr3_nt: TGTGCCAGCAGCTTCTCATTTGGTTATCAGCCCCAGCATTTT

v_call: TRBV11-2
clone_size: .
d_call: .
j_call: TRBJ1-2
cdr3_aa: CASSEGGANYGYTF
cdr3_nt: TGTGCCAGCAGTGAAGGAGGGGCTAACTATGGCTACACCTTC

v_call: TRBV14
clone_size: .
d_call: .
j_call: TRBJ1-1
cdr3_aa: CASSRTGNTEAFF
cdr3_nt: TGTGCCAGCAGCCGAACAGGGAACACTGAAGCTTTCTTT

v_call: TRBV30
clone_size: .
d_call: .
j_call: TRBJ1-2
cdr3_aa: CAWRAGGYGYTF
cdr3_nt: TGTGCCTGGAGGGCTGGGGGCTATGGCTACACCTTC

v_call: TRBV7-9
clone_size: .
d_call: .
j_call: TRBJ1-1
cdr3_aa: CASSLYPTEAFF
cdr3_nt: TGTGCCAGCAGCTTATACCCGACAGAAGCTTTCTTT

v_call: TRBV6-5
clone_size: few
d_call: .
j_call: TRBJ1-1
cdr3_aa: CASSYTWGQGTEAFF
cdr3_nt: TGTGCCAGCAGTTACACTTGGGGCCAGGGCACTGAAGCTTTCTTT

v_call: TRBV6-5
clone_size: .
d_call: .
j_call: TRBJ2-5
cdr3_aa: CASSWRGGEETQYF
cdr3_nt: TGTGCCAGCAGTTGGAGGGGGGGCGAAGAGACCCAGTACTTC

v_call: TRBV5-6
clone_size: .
d_call: .
j_call: TRBJ2-1
cdr3_aa: CASSLSSGYNEQFF
cdr3_nt: TGTGCCAGCAGCTTGTCTTCAGGCTACAATGAGCAGTTCTTC

v_call: TRBV14
clone_size: once
d_call: .
j_call: TRBJ1-3
cdr3_aa: CASSREHPGNTIYF
cdr3_nt: TGTGCCAGCAGCCGAGAGCACCCTGGAAACACCATATATTTT